What follows is one TCR beta chain and its context. Its target is not known. The data originate from a study of identifying expanded T cells in peripheral blood. Findings and caveats of the study: Differentially abundant clones: around 1.2 between replicates, 16.4 at about 13 days, more than 18 at four. Variance in clone template counts between approximately two-week samples significantly increased with total template count across all healthy donors.

Profiled with immunoSEQ multiplex PCR; TCRdb holds only in-frame clones, not every one. In the table there are about 100,000 clones, 75% to 90% of which are singletons. No infections or other immune events were documented during collection. The receptor's source is a person aged 18 to 70 in good health. The sample taken for sequencing was blood.

CDR3 nucleotides: TGTGCCAGCAGGGAAGAACTAGCGGGAGGTGTAAATGAGCAGTTCTTC. Protein sequence: CASREELAGGVNEQFF. The chain uses TRBV7-2 and TRBJ2-1; 12 nucleotides match TRBD2. The germline V gene encodes CDR1 SGHTA and CDR2 FQGNSA. V was pared by 6 bases and J by 7 bases, with 10 bases of the junction left unmatched. The CDR3 is 16 amino acids.